This T cell receptor (beta chain) is drawn from a study of T cells in Graves' hyperthyroidism and ophthalmopathy. Study outcomes and limitations: A model built on 13 V-J features separated ophthalmopathy from stable hyperthyroidism. In the blood, most expanded thyroid clonotypes above 0.001 appeared as well.

Researchers amplified the TCR beta CDR3 regions from RNA transcripts. With the HTBI primer set, the TCR CDR3 went through a first round of RT-PCR. Each CDR3 protein is one row after TCRdb ran MiXCR on the multiplex PCR reads. This sample has roughly 720,000 distinct CDR3 sequences, with 17% found just once. A lack of ophthalmopathy progression within 18 months defined stable Graves' hyperthyroidism. Out of approximately 10 ml of fresh peripheral blood came the PBMCs. This clonotype was seen a handful of times. Its specificity is unknown. Germline V gene sequence: CDR1 MNHEY, CDR2 SMNVEV (reference sequence). V was shortened by 3 bases and J by 4 bases, with 7 bases between the two germline ends. This CDR3 has 13 residues.

The genes are TRBV27 and TRBJ1-3; D perhaps matches TRBD1 (5 bases). The receptor's source is a man aged 50-60 years with Graves' hyperthyroidism. The source material was blood. The DNA for the CDR3 is TGTGCCAGCAGTTTGACAGTCGGAAACACCATATATTTT. Translated: CASSLTVGNTIYF.